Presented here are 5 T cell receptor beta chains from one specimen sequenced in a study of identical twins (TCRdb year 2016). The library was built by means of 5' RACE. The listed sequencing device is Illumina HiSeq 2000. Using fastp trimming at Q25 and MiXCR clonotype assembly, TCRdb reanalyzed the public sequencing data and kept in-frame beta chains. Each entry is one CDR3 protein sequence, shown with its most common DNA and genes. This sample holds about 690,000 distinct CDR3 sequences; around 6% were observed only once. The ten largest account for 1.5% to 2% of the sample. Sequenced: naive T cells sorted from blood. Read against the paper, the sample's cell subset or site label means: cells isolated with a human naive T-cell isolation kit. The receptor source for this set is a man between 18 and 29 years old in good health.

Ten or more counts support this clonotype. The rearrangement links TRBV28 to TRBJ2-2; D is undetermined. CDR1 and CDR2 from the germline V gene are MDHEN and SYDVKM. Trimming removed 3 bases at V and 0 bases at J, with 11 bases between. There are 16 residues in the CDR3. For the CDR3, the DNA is TGTGCCAGCAGTTTGCTTCGCGGCGCGAACACCGGGGAGCTGTTTTTT. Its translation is CASSLLRGANTGELFF.

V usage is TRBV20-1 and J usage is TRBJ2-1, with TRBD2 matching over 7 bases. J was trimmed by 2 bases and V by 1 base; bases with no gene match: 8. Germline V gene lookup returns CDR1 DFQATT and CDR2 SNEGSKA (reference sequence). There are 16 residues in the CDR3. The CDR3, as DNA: TGCAGTGCTAGAGTCTCGCGGGGGAGGGCCTACAATGAGCAGTTCTTC. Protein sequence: CSARVSRGRAYNEQFF.

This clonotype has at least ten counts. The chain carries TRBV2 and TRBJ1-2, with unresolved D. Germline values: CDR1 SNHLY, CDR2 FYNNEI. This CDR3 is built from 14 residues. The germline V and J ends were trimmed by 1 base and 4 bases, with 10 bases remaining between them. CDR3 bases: TGTGCCAGCAGTGAAGAGGCAGCCGGCTATGGCTACACCTTC. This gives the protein CASSEEAAGYGYTF.

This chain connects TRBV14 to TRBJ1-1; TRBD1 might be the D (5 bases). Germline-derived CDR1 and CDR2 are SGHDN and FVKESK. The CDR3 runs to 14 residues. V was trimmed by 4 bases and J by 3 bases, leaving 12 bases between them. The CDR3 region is CASSLYDRDTEAFF. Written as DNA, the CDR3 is TGTGCCAGCAGCCTCTACGACAGAGACACTGAAGCTTTCTTT.

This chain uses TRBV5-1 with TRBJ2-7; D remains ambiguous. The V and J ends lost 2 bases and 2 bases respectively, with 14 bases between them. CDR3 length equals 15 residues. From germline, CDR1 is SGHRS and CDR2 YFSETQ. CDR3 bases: TGCGCCAGCAGCTTCAACTCTTTGTCCCCCTACGAGCAGTACTTC. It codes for CASSFNSLSPYEQYF.